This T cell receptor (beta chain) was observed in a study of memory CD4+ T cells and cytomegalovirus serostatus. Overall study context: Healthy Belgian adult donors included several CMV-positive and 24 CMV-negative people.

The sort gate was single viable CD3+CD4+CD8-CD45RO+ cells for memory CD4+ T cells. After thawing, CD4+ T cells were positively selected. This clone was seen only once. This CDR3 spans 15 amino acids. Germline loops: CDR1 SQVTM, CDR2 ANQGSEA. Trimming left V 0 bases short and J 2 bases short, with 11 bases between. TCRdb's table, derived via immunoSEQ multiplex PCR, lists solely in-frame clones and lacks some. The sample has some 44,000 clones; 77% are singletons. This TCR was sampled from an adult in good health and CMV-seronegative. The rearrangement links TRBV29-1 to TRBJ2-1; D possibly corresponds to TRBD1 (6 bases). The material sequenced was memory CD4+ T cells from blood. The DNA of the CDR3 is TGCAGCGTTGAAGATCTAGGGGGAGCCTACAATGAGCAGTTCTTC. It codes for CSVEDLGGAYNEQFF.